This T cell receptor beta chain is from a study of post-analysis software for immune sequencing data. V dropped 3 bases and J dropped 0; count of bases not matched to a gene: 3. The germline gives CDR1 SGDLS, CDR2 YYNGEE. The CDR3 runs to 15 residues. Notes on this clonotype: The target antigen is unknown.

The study's findings and limits: Those with multiple sclerosis, the patient group, showed significantly lower normalized Chao1 diversity than controls. A handful of TRBV segments were significantly more frequent in patients than in controls. TRBV5-6, TRBV5-1 and TRBV20-1 were among these segments. Strong co-clustering by F measure linked samples that shared a preparation batch.

Unique molecular identifiers were carried by the TCR beta cDNA libraries. Via MiXCR, TCRdb re-called the PCR reads, giving one row per CDR3 protein. The data hold around 770,000 distinct CDR3 sequences, with 46% observed a single time. The chain combines TRBV9 with TRBJ1-2; TRBD1 matches 9 bases. Sequenced input: blood. This receptor was taken from a girl aged 10 to 17 with multiple sclerosis. CDR3 DNA sequence: TGTGCCAGCAGCGCGGGGACAGGGTCTAACTATGGCTACACCTTC. This translates into CASSAGTGSNYGYTF.